These 23 T cell receptor beta chains originate from one sample sequenced in a study of blood T cells in healthy people across ages (dated by TCRdb to between 2014 and 2017). The library was prepared using 5' RACE. TCRdb shows the sequencer as Illumina HiSeq 2500. A second PCR of roughly 7 to 11 cycles was performed with a sample-barcoded 5' primer and a J-beta primer mix. TCRdb reprocessing: public reads trimmed at Q25 with fastp, clones called with MiXCR, in-frame beta chains kept. Rows are unified per CDR3 protein, each entry keeping the most common DNA and genes. Across this sample there are roughly 1,000,000 distinct CDR3 sequences, with approximately 25% seen only once. The ten largest clones add up to 0.75% of the sample. This sample was also put to use in a study of T cells of mothers and their children.

The material sequenced was blood. The receptors derive from a girl aged 2 to 9 in good health.

V usage is TRBV12-3 or TRBV12-4 and J usage is TRBJ2-7; D is uncertain. The J call may be incorrect, as the DNA end agrees better with TRBJ2-5. This CDR3 has 14 amino acids. Here the CDR3 DNA reads TGTGCCAGCAGTTTCGACCTAGTGATGGGGACCCAGTACTTC. This translates into CASSFDLVMGTQYF.

The chain carries TRBV5-1 and TRBJ1-4; 7 nucleotides agree with TRBD1. Looked up from germline, CDR1 is SGHRS and CDR2 is YFSETQ. The CDR3 has 18 amino acids. The junction had 12 bases not matched to a gene; V was cut back by 4 bases and J by 0 bases. DNA for the CDR3: TGCGCCAGCAGCCCAGGGAAGGGGGCGGGTACAACTAATGAAAAACTGTTTTTT. Translating gives CASSPGKGAGTTNEKLFF.

In its sample, this clonotype was seen a few times. The chain employs TRBV20-1 and TRBJ2-1, with 11 bases lining up with TRBD2. Germline loops: CDR1 DFQATT, CDR2 SNEGSKA (reference sequence). Losses at the gene ends were 5 bases for V and 4 bases for J; bases not matched to a gene: 4. The CDR3 runs to 14 residues. This CDR3 reads CSALAGGKYNEQFF. Here the CDR3 DNA reads TGCAGTGCTTTAGCGGGAGGGAAGTACAATGAGCAGTTCTTC.

This clonotype was observed a handful of times. This chain links TRBV3-1 with TRBJ1-2; D is ambiguous. The V gene lost 2 bases and the J gene lost 6 bases, with 7 bases spanning the gap. The V gene's germline CDR1 is LGHDT and CDR2 YNNKEL (reference sequence). This CDR3 is 12 amino acids long. Written as DNA, the CDR3 is TGTGCCAGCAGCCAAAATACAGATGGCTACACCTTC. Amino acids: CASSQNTDGYTF.

The DNA for the CDR3 is TGTGCCAGCAGCCCTACTGGGGGGGCTCAGCCCCAGCATTTT. Its protein is CASSPTGGAQPQHF. This sequence joins TRBV9 and TRBJ1-5; D is perhaps TRBD1 (6 bases). The CDR3 spans 14 residues. Germline CDR1 and CDR2: SGDLS and YYNGEE. The V and J ends lost 4 bases and 6 bases respectively, with 14 bases between them.

This clonotype occurred once. The chain joins TRBV3-1 to TRBJ2-5; tentative D call: TRBD1 (5 bases). The J call may be wrong; the DNA end is better matched by TRBJ2-7. The CDR3 runs 12 residues. In germline, CDR1 is LGHDT, CDR2 YNNKEL (reference sequence). CDR3 loop: CASSHPGNEQYF. The CDR3 region has the DNA TGTGCCAGCAGCCACCCAGGGAACGAGCAGTACTTC.

The chain is built from TRBV12-3 or TRBV12-4 and TRBJ1-1; 9 bases fit TRBD1. V lost 5 bases to trimming and J lost 3 bases; unmatched junction nucleotides: 4. The CDR3 has 14 amino acids. CDR3 bases: TGTGCCAGCAGTCGCACAGGGGGCCACACTGAAGCTTTCTTT. This translates into CASSRTGGHTEAFF.

This chain's CDR3 is CSVDPQGAEETQYF. In DNA form, the CDR3 reads TGCAGCGTTGATCCTCAGGGGGCGGAAGAGACCCAGTACTTC. The chain links TRBV29-1 to TRBJ2-5; 8 nucleotides agree with TRBD1. The germline gives CDR1 SQVTM, CDR2 ANQGSEA. Trimming took 3 bases from V and 3 from J; bases not matched to a gene: 6. CDR3 size: 14 residues.

There are a few counts of this clonotype. The junction does not match germline at one end; this may be a read error. The V gene is TRBV7-9, the J gene TRBJ2-3; D is uncertain. Germline lookup yields CDR1 SEHNR and CDR2 FQNEAQ (reference sequence). The CDR3 contains 14 residues. The CDR3 sequence: CASSLAMSTDTQYF. The CDR3 DNA reads as TGTGCTAGCAGCTTAGCAATGAGCACAGATACGCAGTATTTT.

The chain employs TRBV6-5 and TRBJ1-2; possible D gene TRBD1, 6 bases. The CDR3 covers 13 residues. Germline lookup yields CDR1 MNHEY and CDR2 SVGAGI. V was trimmed by 1 base and J by 8 bases, leaving 11 bases between them. Written as DNA, the CDR3 is TGTGCCAGCAGTTACTTACAGGGAGGGGGCTACACCTTC. Translating it yields CASSYLQGGGYTF.

This clonotype was seen more than once but under ten times. V usage is TRBV7-9 and J usage is TRBJ2-5; 10 bases fit TRBD1. V gave up 5 bases and J gave up 2 bases; unmatched junction bases: 5. CDR3 length: 15 amino acids. The germline V gene encodes CDR1 SEHNR and CDR2 FQNEAQ (reference sequence). The CDR3 nucleotides read TGTGCCAGCAGCACGGACAGGGGGTTACAAGAGACCCAGTACTTC. Residues: CASSTDRGLQETQYF.

In nucleotides, the CDR3 is TGTGCCAGCAGAACCTTACCCGGAGGGGTGGGGACTGAAGCTTTCTTT. This gives the protein CASRTLPGGVGTEAFF. The chain couples TRBV12-3 or TRBV12-4 to TRBJ1-1; the D gene is possibly TRBD1 (5 bases). Between the trimmed V and J ends, which lost 6 bases and 5 bases, there was a span of 22 bases. The CDR3 covers 16 residues.

Regarding this clonotype: An end of the junction differs from the germline gene, which may be a read error. The chain is built from TRBV29-1 and TRBJ2-3; D is uncertain. CDR1 and CDR2 (germline): SQVTM, ANQGSEA. The length of the CDR3 is 11 residues. The CDR3 here is CSVQDTDTQYF. The CDR3 coding sequence is TGCAGCGTTCAAGACACAGATACGCAGTATTTT.

The chain has TRBV6-1 and TRBJ2-7; D not resolved. Trimming took off 6 bases at V and 0 bases at J, with 15 bases between the two ends. CDR1 MNHNS and CDR2 SASEGT come from the germline V gene. The CDR3 sequence is 15 residues long. CDR3 sequence (DNA): TGTGCCAGCAGCGGCCTTGGCGTATTCTCCTACGAGCAGTACTTC. Translated, it gives CASSGLGVFSYEQYF.

CDR3: CASSLGGLAGVRFQVKNIQYF. CDR3 nucleotides: TGTGCCAGCAGCTTAGGTGGACTAGCGGGAGTTAGGTTCCAAGTCAAAAACATTCAGTACTTC. The genes are TRBV11-2 and TRBJ2-4; 13 bases agree with TRBD2. The ends lost 1 base at V and 3 bases at J; junction bases unmatched: 15. Germline V gene lookup returns CDR1 SGHAT and CDR2 FQNNGV. The CDR3 consists of 21 residues. Together with reference TRBV11-2 and TRBJ2-4, the CDR3 gives the full variable domain: EAGVAQSPRYKIIEKRQSVAFWCNPISGHATLYWYQQILGQGPKLLIQFQNNGVVDDSQLPKDRFSAERLKGVDSTLKIQPAKLEDSAVYLCASSLGGLAGVRFQVKNIQYFGAGTRLSVL.

This clonotype appeared a few times. This chain connects TRBV4-3 to TRBJ2-2; D gene unclear. Germline V gene data show CDR1 as LGHNA and CDR2 as YSLEER. V lost 0 bases and J 6 bases, leaving 11 bases between the germline ends. The length of the CDR3 is 15 residues. CDR3 DNA sequence: TGCGCCAGCAGCCAAGAGTCAGCGTTCGCCGGGGAGCTGTTTTTT. As protein: CASSQESAFAGELFF.

This clonotype was detected only a few times. The chain links TRBV29-1 to TRBJ2-7; TRBD2 aligns across 8 bases. The CDR3 consists of 12 residues. The junction had 4 bases not matched to a gene; V was cut back by 3 bases and J by 6 bases. Germline V gives CDR1 SQVTM, CDR2 ANQGSEA. Here the CDR3 reads CSVEVRGGEQYF. The CDR3 bases are TGCAGCGTTGAGGTCCGGGGGGGCGAGCAGTACTTC.

This clonotype has just a few counts. This chain joins TRBV6-1 and TRBJ2-2, with TRBD1 as a possible D gene (6 bases). The germline V gene has CDR1 MNHNS and CDR2 SASEGT. V gave up 9 bases and J gave up 8 bases, with 22 bases separating them. There are 15 residues in the CDR3. CDR3 residues: CASAGWDKYVGELFF. Here the CDR3 DNA reads TGTGCCAGTGCCGGATGGGACAAGTACGTTGGGGAGCTGTTTTTT.

V gene TRBV4-1 combines with J gene TRBJ2-5; no clear D. The J call may be mistaken, given a closer DNA end match to TRBJ2-1. In germline, CDR1 is MGHRA, CDR2 YSYEKL. The CDR3 is 16 residues long. For the CDR3, the DNA is TGCGCCAGCAGCCAGACCTCGTCGGCCAGTAATGATGAGCAGTTCTTC. Residues: CASSQTSSASNDEQFF.

This rearrangement joins TRBV20-1 to TRBJ2-5; D may correspond to TRBD1 or TRBD2 (5 bases each). The germline V gene encodes CDR1 DFQATT and CDR2 SNEGSKA (reference sequence). The CDR3 contains 14 residues. V lost 2 bases and J lost 2, with 12 bases in between. The chain's CDR3 is CSARPGAAQETQYF. CDR3 in DNA: TGCAGTGCTAGACCCGGGGCGGCACAAGAGACCCAGTACTTC.

The chain combines TRBV6-2 or TRBV6-3 with TRBJ1-1, with 7 bases identical to TRBD1. V lost 5 bases, J lost 1 base, and 10 bases stayed unmatched. The V gene's germline CDR1 is MNHEY and CDR2 SVGEGT. The CDR3 length is 16 residues. DNA for the CDR3: TGTGCCAGCAGTCTGTTAATCGGGACAGCGAACACTGAAGCTTTCTTT. Translating it yields CASSLLIGTANTEAFF.

The CDR3 loop is CASSLEGIAKNIQYF. In nucleotides, the CDR3 is TGTGCCAGCAGCTTAGAGGGTATAGCCAAAAACATTCAGTACTTC. This sequence joins TRBV7-9 and TRBJ2-4; unclear D gene. V shed 1 base and J shed 0 bases, with 7 bases lying between them. This CDR3 is built from 15 residues. Germline V gives CDR1 SEHNR, CDR2 FQNEAQ (reference sequence).

The V gene is TRBV11-2, the J gene TRBJ2-5, with TRBD1 matching 8 bases. With the DNA end fitting TRBJ2-1 better, the J assignment may be wrong. In germline, CDR1 is SGHAT, CDR2 FQNNGV. This CDR3 has 15 amino acids. The CDR3 DNA sequence: TGTGCCAGCAGCTGGACAGGGCTTACGGGCAATGAGCAGTTCTTC. This translates into CASSWTGLTGNEQFF.